This entry features one TCR beta chain sequence. Its antigen remains unknown. The source of the sample is a study of PD-1 blockade in mismatch repair-deficient tumors. Notes on the study in general: All three positive peptides came from frameshift mutations, yielding 140 or so blood TCRs.

TCRdb's table, derived via immunoSEQ multiplex PCR, lists solely in-frame clones and lacks some. The data contain around 13,000 clones, 65% to 90% of them singletons. Documented time point: identical roughly 10-day culture without peptide (control). TCR sequencing covered a few patients who responded to pembrolizumab. Cells were stimulated 10 days with each of about 7 ELISpot-reactive neoantigens. Baseline for clone expansion was a parallel culture with no peptide. The sequence was collected from an adult with mismatch repair-deficient cancer. Sequenced material: cells cultured in vitro, taken from a patient treated with pembrolizumab.

CDR3 DNA sequence: TGTGCCAGCAGCGGAGAGGGTCGGGCGGCAGGAGAGACCCAGTACTTC. It is translated as CASSGEGRAAGETQYF. The chain is built from TRBV7-8 and TRBJ2-5, with D possibly TRBD2 on 5 matching bases. The CDR3 extends over 16 amino acids. Trimming removed 5 bases from V and 4 bases from J, with 20 bases in between. Germline-derived CDR1 and CDR2 are SGHVS and FQNEAQ.